This TCR beta chain was profiled in a study of shared clonotypes between healthy human individuals. CDR3 length: 16 residues. The V end was cut by 4 bases, the J end by 0 bases, with 15 bases between. Germline V gene data show CDR1 as KGHSH and CDR2 as LQKENI. Libraries were prepared by immunoSEQ multiplex PCR; TCRdb keeps only in-frame clonotypes and omits some of them. The table lists about 2.4 million clones, 93% of them singletons. What was sequenced was naive CD4+ T cells from PBMCs. As to subset: CD45RA+ positively selected. The chain employs TRBV18 and TRBJ1-1; D is undetermined. This TCR derives from a man in his late teens or twenties in good health. Some clones in this sample may be carry-over from other donors' samples. CDR3 DNA sequence: TGTGCCAGCTCACTGGGAGAATGGGGTCTGAACACTGAAGCTTTCTTT. Amino acid sequence: CASSLGEWGLNTEAFF.